These 10 T cell receptor beta chains originate from one sample sequenced in a study of technical replicates of blood from a handful of donors. The protocol was immunoSEQ multiplex PCR, while the TCRdb copy is restricted to in-frame clones and leaves out a portion. Here the sample spans under 80,000 clones, almost 98% being singletons. The source material was T cells isolated from PBMCs. The receptors shown here come from a human donor in good health.

The chain carries TRBV30 and TRBJ1-6; D is perhaps TRBD1 (5 bases). CDR1 is GTSNPN, CDR2 SVGIG, per germline (reference sequence). The CDR3 has 14 amino acids. The V end was cut by 4 bases, the J end by 7 bases, with 14 bases between. CDR3: CAWTRGEPNSPLHF. The CDR3 nucleotides read TGTGCCTGGACCCGGGGGGAGCCAAATTCACCCCTCCACTTT.

The chain couples TRBV5-1 to TRBJ2-3, with D possibly matching TRBD2 (7 bases). CDR1 SGHRS and CDR2 YFSETQ come from the germline V gene. With 4 bases removed from V and 1 base from J, the gap between germline ends came to 13 bases. This CDR3 has 15 residues. CDR3: CASSPGGGGTDTQYF. DNA of the CDR3: TGCGCCAGCAGCCCGGGGGGCGGGGGCACAGATACGCAGTATTTT.

This clone was observed a single time. The chain couples TRBV6-1 to TRBJ1-1; D remains unclear. Trimming took off 1 base at V and 7 bases at J, with 22 bases between the two ends. The germline gives CDR1 MNHNS, CDR2 SASEGT. The CDR3 extends over 17 amino acids. Here the CDR3 reads CASSEGLGELLKNEAFF. CDR3 DNA: TGTGCCAGCAGTGAAGGCCTCGGGGAGCTTCTCAAAAATGAAGCTTTCTTT.

V is TRBV6-5 and J is TRBJ1-1; 9 bases align to TRBD1. J was trimmed by 0 bases and V by 2 bases; bases with no gene match: 4. The CDR3 runs 16 residues. Germline CDR1 MNHEY, CDR2 SVGAGI. CDR3 loop: CASSYGDRVMNTEAFF. In DNA form, the CDR3 reads TGTGCCAGCAGTTACGGGGACAGGGTGATGAACACTGAAGCTTTCTTT.

CDR3 loop: CASNTMMNTEAFF. In nucleotides, the CDR3 is TGCGCCAGCAACACGATGATGAACACTGAAGCTTTCTTT. The chain combines TRBV4-1 with TRBJ1-1, with D unclear. Germline V lookup: CDR1 MGHRA, CDR2 YSYEKL. V dropped 7 bases and J dropped 0 bases, with 9 bases sitting between them. The CDR3 is 13 residues long.

The V and J genes are TRBV4-2 and TRBJ2-7; 7 bases align to TRBD2. The CDR3 sequence is 14 residues long. V shed 3 bases, J shed 4 bases, and the junction held 6 bases outside the gene matches. The germline gives CDR1 LGHNA, CDR2 YNFKEQ. CDR3 region: CASSQGREPYEQYF. The CDR3 nucleotides read TGTGCCAGCAGCCAGGGGCGGGAGCCATACGAGCAGTACTTC.

The chain joins TRBV7-9 to TRBJ2-7; 7 positions match TRBD1. The CDR3 length is 14 residues. The germline gives CDR1 SEHNR, CDR2 FQNEAQ (reference sequence). With V trimmed by 5 bases and J by 3 bases, 7 bases remained unmatched. The CDR3 spells CASSMPRQGYEQYF. CDR3 coding DNA: TGTGCCAGCAGCATGCCCCGACAGGGCTACGAGCAGTACTTC.

V gene TRBV11-3 combines with J gene TRBJ2-5; D ambiguous. Germline CDR1 SGHNT, CDR2 YENEEA. V was trimmed by 5 bases and J by 1 base, leaving 8 bases between them. The CDR3 contains 13 residues. In DNA, the CDR3 is TGTGCCAGCAGCCCGGTATTCCAAGAGACCCAGTACTTC. As protein: CASSPVFQETQYF. The full variable domain, in which reference TRBV11-3 and TRBJ2-5 provide the parts outside the CDR3, is EAGVVQSPRYKIIEKKQPVAFWCNPISGHNTLYWYLQNLGQGPELLIRYENEEAVDDSQLPKDRFSAERLKGVDSTLKIQPAELGDSAVYLCASSPVFQETQYFGPGTRLLVL.

Regarding this clone: This sample also contains other DNA sequences that code for the same CDR3. J is TRBJ1-5 and V is TRBV28, with a tentative D call TRBD1 (5 bases). Germline V gives CDR1 MDHEN, CDR2 SYDVKM. Between the trimmed V and J ends, which lost 2 bases and 3 bases, there was a span of 8 bases. The CDR3 has 14 amino acids. The CDR3: CASSLGRDNQPQHF. CDR3 sequence (DNA): TGTGCCAGCAGTTTAGGCAGGGACAATCAGCCCCAGCATTTT.

The J gene is TRBJ1-1, the V gene TRBV10-3, with 12 bases aligning to TRBD1. CDR3 size: 16 residues. The V gene's germline CDR1 is ENHRY and CDR2 SYGVKD. V was clipped by 5 bases and J by 7 bases; unmatched bases: 11. CDR3 nucleotide sequence: TGTGCCATCAGTCCGGGACAGGGGGCGCCGGCCGGTGAAGCTTTCTTT. It translates to CAISPGQGAPAGEAFF.